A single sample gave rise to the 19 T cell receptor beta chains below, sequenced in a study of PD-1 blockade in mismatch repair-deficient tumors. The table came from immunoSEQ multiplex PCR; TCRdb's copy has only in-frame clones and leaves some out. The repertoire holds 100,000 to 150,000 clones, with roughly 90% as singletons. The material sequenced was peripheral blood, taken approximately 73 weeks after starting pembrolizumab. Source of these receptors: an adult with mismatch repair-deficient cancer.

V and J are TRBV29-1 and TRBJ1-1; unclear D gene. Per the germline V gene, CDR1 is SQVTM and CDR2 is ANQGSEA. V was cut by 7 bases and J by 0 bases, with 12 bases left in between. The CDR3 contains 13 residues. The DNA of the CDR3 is TGCAGCGCTAGACACCTCATGAACACTGAAGCTTTCTTT. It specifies CSARHLMNTEAFF.

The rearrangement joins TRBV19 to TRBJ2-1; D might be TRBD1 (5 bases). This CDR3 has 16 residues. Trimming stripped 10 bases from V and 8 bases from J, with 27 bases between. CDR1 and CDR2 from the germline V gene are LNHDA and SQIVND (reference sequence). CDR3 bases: TGTGCCACACAGAGAAAGGGGTGGCCCCTACAATATGAGCAGTTCTTC. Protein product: CATQRKGWPLQYEQFF.

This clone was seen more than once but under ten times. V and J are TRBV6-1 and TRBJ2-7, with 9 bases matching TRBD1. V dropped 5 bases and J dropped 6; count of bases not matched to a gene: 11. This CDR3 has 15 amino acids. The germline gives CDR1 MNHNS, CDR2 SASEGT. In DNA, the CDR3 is TGTGCCAGCAGTAAAACCGGGACAGGGACTCCCGAGCAGTACTTC. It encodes CASSKTGTGTPEQYF.

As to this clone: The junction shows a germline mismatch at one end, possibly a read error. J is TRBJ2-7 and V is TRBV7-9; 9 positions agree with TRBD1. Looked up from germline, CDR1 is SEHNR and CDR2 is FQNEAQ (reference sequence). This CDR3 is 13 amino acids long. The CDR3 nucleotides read TGTGCCAGCAGCTTAGCCGGGGACAGGGCTGGGCACTTC. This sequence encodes CASSLAGDRAGHF.

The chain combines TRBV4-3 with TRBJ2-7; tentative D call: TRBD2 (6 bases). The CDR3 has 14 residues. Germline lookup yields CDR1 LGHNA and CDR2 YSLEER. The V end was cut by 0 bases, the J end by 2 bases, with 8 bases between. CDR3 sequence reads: CASSQERLAYEQYF. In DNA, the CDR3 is TGCGCCAGCAGCCAAGAGCGACTAGCCTACGAGCAGTACTTC.

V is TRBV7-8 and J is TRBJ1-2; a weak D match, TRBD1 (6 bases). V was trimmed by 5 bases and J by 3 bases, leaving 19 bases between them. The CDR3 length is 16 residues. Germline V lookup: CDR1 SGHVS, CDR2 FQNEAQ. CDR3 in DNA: TGTGCCAGCAGCCCCGTCAGGGGATCGGGGCACTATGGCTACACCTTC. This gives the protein CASSPVRGSGHYGYTF.

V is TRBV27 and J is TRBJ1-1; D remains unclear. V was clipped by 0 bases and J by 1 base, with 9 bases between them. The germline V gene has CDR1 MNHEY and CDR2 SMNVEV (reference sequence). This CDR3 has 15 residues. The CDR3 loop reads CASSLSVEPNTEAFF. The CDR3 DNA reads TGTGCCAGCAGTTTATCCGTGGAACCGAACACTGAAGCTTTCTTT.

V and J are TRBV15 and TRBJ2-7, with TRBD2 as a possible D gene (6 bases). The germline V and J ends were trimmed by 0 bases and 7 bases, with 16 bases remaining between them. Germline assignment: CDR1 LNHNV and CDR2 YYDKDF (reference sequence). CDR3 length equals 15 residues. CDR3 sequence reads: CATSREKTRTYEQYF. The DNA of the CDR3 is TGTGCCACCAGCAGAGAAAAGACTAGGACGTATGAGCAGTACTTC.

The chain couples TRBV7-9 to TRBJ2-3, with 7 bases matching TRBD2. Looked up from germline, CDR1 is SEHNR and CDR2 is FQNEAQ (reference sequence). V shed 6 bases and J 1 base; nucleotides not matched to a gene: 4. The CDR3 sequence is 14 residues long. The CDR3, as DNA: TGTGCCAGCAGTTATACTAGCGGCACAGATACGCAGTATTTT. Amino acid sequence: CASSYTSGTDTQYF.

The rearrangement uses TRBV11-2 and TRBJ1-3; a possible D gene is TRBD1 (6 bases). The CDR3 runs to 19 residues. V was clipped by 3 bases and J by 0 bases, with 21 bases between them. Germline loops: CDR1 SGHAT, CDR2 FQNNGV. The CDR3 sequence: CASSFGQWGGLSSGNTIYF. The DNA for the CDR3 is TGTGCCAGCAGCTTTGGACAGTGGGGGGGCTTGAGCTCTGGAAACACCATATATTTT.

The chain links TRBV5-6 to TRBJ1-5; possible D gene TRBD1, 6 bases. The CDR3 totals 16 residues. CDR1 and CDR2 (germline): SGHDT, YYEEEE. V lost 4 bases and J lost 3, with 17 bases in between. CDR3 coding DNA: TGTGCCAGCAGCGTAGGGGGGCGGGGGTACAATCAGCCCCAGCATTTT. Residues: CASSVGGRGYNQPQHF.

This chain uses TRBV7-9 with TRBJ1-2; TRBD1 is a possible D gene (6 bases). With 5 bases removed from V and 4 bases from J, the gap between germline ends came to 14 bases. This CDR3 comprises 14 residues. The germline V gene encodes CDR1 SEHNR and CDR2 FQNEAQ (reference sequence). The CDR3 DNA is TGTGCCAGCAGCCACAGGGCCCCAATCTATGGCTACACCTTC. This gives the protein CASSHRAPIYGYTF.

CDR3 region: CASRRGGGSKNIQYF. The CDR3 DNA reads TGTGCCAGCAGACGGGGGGGCGGGAGTAAAAACATTCAGTACTTC. This sequence joins TRBV28 and TRBJ2-4, with TRBD2 matching over 8 bases. The CDR3 contains 15 residues. V trimming: 6 bases; J trimming: 4 bases; junction bases outside the gene matches: 8. The germline CDR1 and CDR2 sequences are MDHEN and SYDVKM. The full variable domain, rest sourced from reference TRBV28 and TRBJ2-4, is DVKVTQSSRYLVKRTGEKVFLECVQDMDHENMFWYRQDPGLGLRLIYFSYDVKMKEKGDIPEGYSVSREKKERFSLILESASTNQTSMYLCASRRGGGSKNIQYFGAGTRLSVL.

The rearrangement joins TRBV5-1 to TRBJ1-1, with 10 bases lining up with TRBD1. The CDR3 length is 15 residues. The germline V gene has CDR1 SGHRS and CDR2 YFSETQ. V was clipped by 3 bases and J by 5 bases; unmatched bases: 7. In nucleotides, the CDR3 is TGCGCCAGCAGCTCCGGGACAGGGGCCAATACTGAAGCTTTCTTT. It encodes CASSSGTGANTEAFF.

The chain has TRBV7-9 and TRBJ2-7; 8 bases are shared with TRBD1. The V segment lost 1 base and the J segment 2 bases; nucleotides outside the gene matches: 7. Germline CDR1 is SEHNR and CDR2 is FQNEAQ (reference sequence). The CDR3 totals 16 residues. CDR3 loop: CASSLDKSGGTYEQYF. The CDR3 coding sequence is TGTGCCAGCAGCTTAGATAAGTCAGGGGGCACCTACGAGCAGTACTTC.

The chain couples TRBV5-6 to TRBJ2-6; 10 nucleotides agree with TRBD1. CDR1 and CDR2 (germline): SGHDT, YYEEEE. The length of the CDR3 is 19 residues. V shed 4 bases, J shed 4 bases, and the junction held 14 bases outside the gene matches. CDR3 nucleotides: TGTGCCAGCAGCCCGACCGTGGGACAGGGGATTGCCGGGGCCAACGTCCTGACTTTC. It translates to CASSPTVGQGIAGANVLTF. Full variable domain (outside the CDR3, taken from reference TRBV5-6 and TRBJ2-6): DAGVTQSPTHLIKTRGQQVTLRCSPKSGHDTVSWYQQALGQGPQFIFQYYEEEERQRGNFPDRFSGHQFPNYSSELNVNALLLGDSALYLCASSPTVGQGIAGANVLTFGAGSRLTVL.

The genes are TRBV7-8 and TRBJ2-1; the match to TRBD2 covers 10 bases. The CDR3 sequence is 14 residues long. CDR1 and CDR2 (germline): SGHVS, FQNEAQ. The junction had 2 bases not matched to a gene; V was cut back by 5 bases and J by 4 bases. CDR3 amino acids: CASSISGRYNEQFF. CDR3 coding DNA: TGTGCCAGCAGCATTAGCGGGAGGTACAATGAGCAGTTCTTC. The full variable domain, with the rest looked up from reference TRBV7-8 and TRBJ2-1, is GAGVSQSPRYKVAKRGQDVALRCDPISGHVSLFWYQQALGQGPEFLTYFQNEAQLDKSGLPSDRFFAERPEGSVSTLKIQRTQQEDSAVYLCASSISGRYNEQFFGPGTRLTVL.

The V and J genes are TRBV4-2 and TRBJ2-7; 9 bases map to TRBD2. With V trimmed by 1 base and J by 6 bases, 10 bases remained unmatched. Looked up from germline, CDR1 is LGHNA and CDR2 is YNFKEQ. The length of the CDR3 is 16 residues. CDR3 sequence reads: CASSQARAGLAPEQYF. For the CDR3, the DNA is TGTGCCAGCAGCCAAGCCCGTGCGGGACTAGCACCCGAGCAGTACTTC.

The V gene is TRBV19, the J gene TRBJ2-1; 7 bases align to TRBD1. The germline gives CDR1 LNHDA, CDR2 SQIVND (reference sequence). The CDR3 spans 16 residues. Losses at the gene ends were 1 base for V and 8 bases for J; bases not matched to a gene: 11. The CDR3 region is CASSIGPREGAYEQFF. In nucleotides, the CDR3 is TGTGCCAGTAGTATAGGCCCCCGTGAGGGGGCGTATGAGCAGTTCTTC.